Described below is a single T cell receptor (beta chain) sequence and its context. This entry belongs to a study of blood T cell repertoires in COVID-19. Study background: PBMCs, B-cell-depleted T cells, or T cells provided the cDNA or gDNA that made up the material.

The CDR3 contains 16 residues. The V end was cut by 0 bases, the J end by 9 bases, with 19 bases between. Looked up from germline, CDR1 is SGHNT and CDR2 is YYREEE (reference sequence). Original methodology: Using reference gene primer amplification, nucleated cell counts were estimated. The repertoire was sequenced with immunoSEQ multiplex PCR; TCRdb's copy has only in-frame clones and lacks some. The V and J calls and clone size are taken from that table; D and trimming were inferred from the DNA. The sample has some 88,000 clones; approximately 90% are singletons. This chain uses TRBV5-4 with TRBJ2-1; a weak D match, TRBD2 (6 bases). Sequencing was done on a sample of peripheral blood. This TCR came from a human donor with active COVID-19. The donor label of this sample is uncertain. The CDR3 loop reads CASSLGGEQGFGEQFF. The CDR3 DNA sequence: TGTGCCAGCAGCTTGGGGGGGGAGCAGGGTTTCGGTGAGCAGTTCTTC. Looking up the rest from reference TRBV5-4 and TRBJ2-1 gives the full variable domain: ETGVTQSPTHLIKTRGQQVTLRCSSQSGHNTVSWYQQALGQGPQFIFQYYREEENGRGNFPPRFSGLQFPNYSSELNVNALELDDSALYLCASSLGGEQGFGEQFFGPGTRLTVL.